Each of the 26 T cell receptor beta chains below was sequenced from the same sample in a study of blood T cell repertoires in COVID-19. Generated by immunoSEQ multiplex PCR, the TCRdb table keeps only in-frame clones and is missing some. The table records roughly 100,000 clones, 75% to 90% of them present only once. Sequenced: peripheral blood. These receptors all stem from a human donor in a cohort sampled during active or convalescent COVID-19.

The rearrangement uses TRBV12-5 and TRBJ1-5; weak D call: TRBD1 (6 bases). With 5 bases removed from V and 5 bases from J, the gap between germline ends came to 13 bases. CDR1 and CDR2 (germline): LGHNT, FRNRAP. The CDR3 contains 14 residues. The CDR3 loop reads CASGLGGEDQPQHF. The CDR3, as DNA: TGTGCTAGTGGTCTAGGGGGGGAGGATCAGCCCCAGCATTTT.

This chain connects TRBV29-1 to TRBJ1-2, with 7 positions matching TRBD1. Germline-derived CDR1 and CDR2 are SQVTM and ANQGSEA. This CDR3 comprises 14 residues. V was pared by 1 base and J by 4 bases, with 6 bases of the junction left unmatched. The CDR3 region has the DNA TGCAGCGTTGAAGGCAGGGGGGCTGTCTATGGCTACACCTTC. Translation gives CSVEGRGAVYGYTF.

The gene calls are TRBV19 and TRBJ1-5; the D is unclear. Germline CDR1 and CDR2: LNHDA and SQIVND (reference sequence). The CDR3 is 12 amino acids. Trimming cost V 0 bases and J 7 bases, with 4 bases left between them. CDR3 coding DNA: TGTGCCAGTAGTATAGAACGGCAGCCCCAGCATTTT. Residues: CASSIERQPQHF.

The genes are TRBV18 and TRBJ2-3; TRBD2 matches 8 bases. The CDR3 has 16 residues. From germline, CDR1 is KGHSH and CDR2 LQKENI. V trimming: 3 bases; J trimming: 0 bases; junction bases outside the gene matches: 5. Written as DNA, the CDR3 is TGTGCCAGCTCACCGTTACTAGCGGCAAGCACAGATACGCAGTATTTT. It yields the protein CASSPLLAASTDTQYF.

The sample holds a few counts of this clone. This chain joins TRBV6-5 and TRBJ2-5, with D maybe TRBD2 (6 bases). Germline V gene lookup returns CDR1 MNHEY and CDR2 SVGAGI. V was cut by 0 bases and J by 1 base, with 12 bases left in between. This CDR3 is 16 amino acids long. Written as DNA, the CDR3 is TGTGCCAGCAGTTACTCCCTTGGGGGGTCCCAAGAGACCCAGTACTTC. It yields the protein CASSYSLGGSQETQYF.

This rearrangement joins TRBV10-2 to TRBJ2-1; D is perhaps TRBD2 (5 bases). Trimming removed 4 bases at V and 6 bases at J, with 13 bases between. Looked up from germline, CDR1 is WSHSY and CDR2 is SAAADI. The CDR3 sequence is 14 residues long. CDR3 loop: CASSGRRLGNEQFF. The CDR3 bases are TGCGCCAGCAGTGGGAGGAGATTGGGCAATGAGCAGTTCTTC.

This rearrangement joins TRBV4-3 to TRBJ2-7; TRBD1 aligns across 8 bases. J was trimmed by 2 bases and V by 0 bases; bases with no gene match: 12. Germline V gene data show CDR1 as LGHNA and CDR2 as YSLEER. The CDR3 runs 18 residues. The DNA for the CDR3 is TGCGCCAGCAGCCAAGATCCGGAGGGTGGACAGGGACCCTACGAGCAGTACTTC. This translates into CASSQDPEGGQGPYEQYF.

The J gene is TRBJ1-2, the V gene TRBV5-1, with 7 bases lining up with TRBD1. V was clipped by 0 bases and J by 2 bases; unmatched bases: 7. Germline-derived CDR1 and CDR2 are SGHRS and YFSETQ. This CDR3 has 16 amino acids. This CDR3 is CASSLEAGGINYGYTF. The CDR3 coding sequence is TGCGCCAGCAGCTTGGAGGCAGGGGGAATCAACTATGGCTACACCTTC.

The rearrangement joins TRBV5-1 to TRBJ2-7; 9 nucleotides match TRBD1. This CDR3 has 13 residues. With V trimmed by 5 bases and J by 4 bases, 4 bases remained unmatched. The germline V gene encodes CDR1 SGHRS and CDR2 YFSETQ. The CDR3 sequence: CASSRQGDYEQYF. The DNA of the CDR3 is TGCGCCAGCAGTCGACAGGGGGATTACGAGCAGTACTTC.

V and J are TRBV2 and TRBJ2-3, with 7 bases aligning to TRBD2. After removal of 5 bases from V and 0 bases from J, the junction contained 11 bases not matched to a gene. The length of the CDR3 is 17 residues. Germline lookup yields CDR1 SNHLY and CDR2 FYNNEI. In DNA, the CDR3 is TGTGCCAGCAGTCCACGACTAGCACCATCTAGCACAGATACGCAGTATTTT. Its translation is CASSPRLAPSSTDTQYF.

This clone was counted between two and nine times. The chain employs TRBV5-1 and TRBJ1-1; D gene unclear. The V gene's germline CDR1 is SGHRS and CDR2 YFSETQ. This CDR3 region has 12 residues. Deletions cut 0 bases from V and 5 bases from J, with 5 bases between. CDR3 DNA: TGCGCCAGCAGCTTGGGACTAACTGAAGCTTTCTTT. Translated, it gives CASSLGLTEAFF.

The genes are TRBV4-3 and TRBJ1-3; unclear D gene. This CDR3 contains 13 residues. V lost 0 bases to trimming and J lost 4 bases, with 4 bases between them. Germline V gives CDR1 LGHNA, CDR2 YSLEER. Here the CDR3 DNA reads TGCGCCAGCAGCCAAGAACAGGGAAACACCATATATTTT. Amino acids: CASSQEQGNTIYF.

This rearrangement joins TRBV19 to TRBJ1-1; weak D call: TRBD1 (5 bases). V was cut by 4 bases and J by 7 bases, with 16 bases left in between. This CDR3 is 14 amino acids long. CDR1 and CDR2 (germline): LNHDA, SQIVND (reference sequence). The CDR3 DNA sequence: TGTGCCAGTAGTAATCGGCAGGGATTAAATGAAGCTTTCTTT. Protein sequence: CASSNRQGLNEAFF.

The chain recombines TRBV3-1 (or the pseudogene TRBV3-2) with TRBJ1-1; 8 bases fit TRBD1. The J segment lost 5 bases and the V segment lost 5 bases, leaving 10 bases of the junction unmatched. Per germline, CDR1 LGHDT and CDR2 YNNKEL (reference sequence). This CDR3 is built from 15 residues. Here the CDR3 DNA reads TGTGCCAGCAGCTTTCAGGGACAGGCCCGGACTGAAGCTTTCTTT. Protein product: CASSFQGQARTEAFF.

The chain joins TRBV19 to TRBJ2-7, with 16 bases matching TRBD2. CDR3 size: 20 residues. V dropped 3 bases and J dropped 0; count of bases not matched to a gene: 11. Germline lookup yields CDR1 LNHDA and CDR2 SQIVND (reference sequence). This chain's CDR3 is CASSILPGLAGGIGSYEQYF. DNA for the CDR3: TGTGCCAGTAGTATCCTCCCGGGACTAGCGGGGGGGATTGGCTCCTACGAGCAGTACTTC.

The J gene is TRBJ1-1, the V gene TRBV25-1; possible D gene TRBD1, 6 bases. From germline, CDR1 is MGHDK and CDR2 SYGVNS. CDR3 length equals 13 residues. The germline V and J ends were trimmed by 3 bases and 6 bases, with 11 bases remaining between them. The CDR3 region has the DNA TGTGCCAGCAGTGACAGGGGCAGGGCTGAAGCTTTCTTT. Translation: CASSDRGRAEAFF.

This chain joins TRBV11-2 and TRBJ2-3; 8 bases align to TRBD2. The CDR3 loop spans 15 amino acids. V gave up 1 base and J gave up 3 bases; unmatched junction bases: 3. Germline CDR1 and CDR2: SGHAT and FQNNGV. CDR3 in amino acids: CASSLGGGGTDTQYF. The CDR3 DNA reads as TGTGCCAGCAGCTTAGGCGGCGGGGGGACAGATACGCAGTATTTT.

The J gene is TRBJ1-2, the V gene TRBV2, with TRBD1 matching over 9 bases. J was trimmed by 0 bases and V by 4 bases; bases with no gene match: 3. Per the germline V gene, CDR1 is SNHLY and CDR2 is FYNNEI. The CDR3 covers 15 residues. The CDR3 bases are TGTGCCAGCAGTGGGGGACAGGGTACTAACTATGGCTACACCTTC. Its protein product is CASSGGQGTNYGYTF.

The gene calls are TRBV5-1 and TRBJ2-6; D is undetermined. Germline V gene sequence: CDR1 SGHRS, CDR2 YFSETQ. V lost 4 bases, J lost 0 bases, and 8 bases lay in between. There are 15 residues in the CDR3. CDR3 sequence reads: CASSPTLSGANVLTF. The DNA of the CDR3 is TGCGCCAGCAGCCCGACACTCTCTGGGGCCAACGTCCTGACTTTC.

The rearrangement joins TRBV9 to TRBJ1-6; 9 nucleotides agree with TRBD1. CDR1 and CDR2 from the germline V gene are SGDLS and YYNGEE. The V segment lost 2 bases and the J segment 11 bases; nucleotides outside the gene matches: 8. The CDR3 runs 15 residues. CDR3 region: CASSVGDRVPPPLHF. In nucleotides, the CDR3 is TGTGCCAGCAGCGTTGGGGACAGGGTCCCCCCACCCCTCCACTTT.

This chain links TRBV30 with TRBJ1-5; 10 nucleotides line up with TRBD1. The J segment lost 6 bases and the V segment lost 7 bases, leaving 6 bases of the junction unmatched. Germline V lookup: CDR1 GTSNPN, CDR2 SVGIG (reference sequence). The CDR3 extends over 13 amino acids. This CDR3 reads CASTGGGGQPQHF. The CDR3, as DNA: TGTGCCTCGACAGGGGGCGGTGGTCAGCCCCAGCATTTT.

V and J are TRBV6-5 and TRBJ2-7, with D maybe TRBD2 (6 bases). CDR1 is MNHEY and CDR2 is SVGAGI in the germline V gene. Trimming removed 6 bases from V and 5 bases from J, with 20 bases in between. The CDR3 spans 15 residues. The CDR3 DNA follows: TGTGCCAGCAGAATATCGGGGGTCCCTGGAGACGAGCAGTACTTC. It specifies CASRISGVPGDEQYF.

This chain uses TRBV7-9 with TRBJ1-1; 10 bases map to TRBD1. This CDR3 has 13 residues. The germline V gene encodes CDR1 SEHNR and CDR2 FQNEAQ (reference sequence). The trim removed 7 bases at V and 8 bases at J, leaving 7 bases unmatched. The CDR3 reads CASNVDRGLEAFF. In nucleotides, the CDR3 is TGTGCCAGCAACGTCGACAGGGGGCTAGAAGCTTTCTTT.

The rearrangement uses TRBV4-3 and TRBJ2-7; the D gene is possibly TRBD1 (6 bases). V dropped 0 bases and J dropped 5 bases, with 14 bases sitting between them. This CDR3 comprises 15 residues. CDR1 and CDR2 from the germline V gene are LGHNA and YSLEER. The CDR3 sequence: CASSQDPTGLDEQYF. In DNA, the CDR3 is TGCGCCAGCAGCCAAGATCCGACAGGATTGGACGAGCAGTACTTC.

The chain links TRBV28 to TRBJ1-2, with 10 nucleotides matching TRBD1. The J segment lost 6 bases and the V segment lost 2 bases, leaving 6 bases of the junction unmatched. Germline values: CDR1 MDHEN, CDR2 SYDVKM. The CDR3 extends over 15 amino acids. CDR3 region: CASSLRTGGIHGYTF. For the CDR3, the DNA is TGTGCCAGCAGTTTAAGGACAGGGGGTATACATGGCTACACCTTC.

The V gene is TRBV11-2, the J gene TRBJ1-2, with TRBD1 matching over 8 bases. Trimming at V came to 6 bases and at J to 6 bases, leaving 9 bases not matched to a gene. Germline assignment: CDR1 SGHAT and CDR2 FQNNGV. The CDR3 has 14 amino acids. This CDR3 is CASSRDQGANGYTF. CDR3 sequence (DNA): TGTGCCAGCAGTCGAGACCAGGGGGCGAATGGCTACACCTTC.